What follows are 9 T cell receptor beta chains derived from one specimen sequenced in a study of cytotoxic CD8 clonotypes in ibrutinib-treated CLL. TCRdb keeps only in-frame clones here, not all; method: immunoSEQ multiplex PCR. The table shows under 50,000 clones, with roughly 65% occurring only once. Sequences were derived from PBMCs, sampled at disease progression, from a patient treated with ibrutinib. These receptor sequences come from a human donor with chronic lymphocytic leukemia.

This clone appeared once. The J gene is TRBJ2-3, the V gene TRBV30; D may correspond to TRBD1 or TRBD2 (5 bases each). Germline assignment: CDR1 GTSNPN and CDR2 SVGIG (reference sequence). The CDR3 spans 14 residues. V gave up 1 base and J gave up 9 bases, with 17 bases separating them. CDR3 residues: CAWSAGRASPTQYF. As DNA, the CDR3 is TGTGCCTGGAGTGCAGGGAGAGCATCTCCCACGCAGTATTTT.

This chain joins TRBV5-1 and TRBJ2-2, with TRBD1 matching over 7 bases. Germline V CDR1 and CDR2: SGHRS, YFSETQ. V gave up 0 bases and J gave up 2 bases; unmatched junction bases: 13. This CDR3 has 19 amino acids. CDR3 loop: CASSLAGTESLGNTGELFF. The CDR3 DNA sequence: TGCGCCAGCAGCTTGGCCGGGACAGAAAGCTTGGGTAACACCGGGGAGCTGTTTTTT. Together with reference TRBV5-1 and TRBJ2-2, the CDR3 gives the full variable domain: KAGVTQTPRYLIKTRGQQVTLSCSPISGHRSVSWYQQTPGQGLQFLFEYFSETQRNKGNFPGRFSGRQFSNSRSEMNVSTLELGDSALYLCASSLAGTESLGNTGELFFGEGSRLTVL.

V usage is TRBV13 and J usage is TRBJ2-5, with D perhaps TRBD2 (6 bases). V lost 8 bases and J lost 1, with 11 bases in between. Looked up from germline, CDR1 is PRHDT and CDR2 is FYEKMQ (reference sequence). This CDR3 spans 13 amino acids. CDR3 loop: CASCSGPQETQYF. CDR3 sequence (DNA): TGTGCCAGCTGTAGCGGCCCCCAAGAGACCCAGTACTTC.

As concerns this clone: The junction differs from germline at one of its ends, possibly a read error. The chain is built from TRBV4-2 and TRBJ2-5, with TRBD2 identical over 14 bases. The CDR3 totals 16 residues. Germline CDR1 is LGHNA and CDR2 is YNFKEQ. The CDR3 bases are TGTGCCAGCAGCCAAGGTCCGGGACTAGCGGGAGAGGCCCAGTACTTC. Amino acid sequence: CASSQGPGLAGEAQYF.

The gene calls are TRBV2 and TRBJ2-1, with TRBD1 identical over 10 bases. The CDR3 totals 16 residues. Germline V gene data show CDR1 as SNHLY and CDR2 as FYNNEI. Trimming removed 6 bases from V and 9 bases from J; junction bases left unmatched: 14. This CDR3 is CASRPTGTGAWGEQFF. In DNA form, the CDR3 reads TGTGCCAGCAGGCCAACCGGGACAGGGGCTTGGGGTGAGCAGTTCTTC.

This chain connects TRBV6-1 to TRBJ1-4; D may be TRBD1 (5 bases). The CDR3 contains 16 residues. Trimming shortened V by 2 bases and J by 4 bases, and 14 bases separated the two germline ends. Germline V gives CDR1 MNHNS, CDR2 SASEGT. The DNA of the CDR3 is TGTGCCAGCAGTGAACGACAGATGCCCCGTAATGAAAAACTGTTTTTT. The encoded protein is CASSERQMPRNEKLFF.

The J gene is TRBJ2-4, the V gene TRBV5-4, with a possible D match to TRBD2 (6 bases). CDR1 is SGHNT and CDR2 is YYREEE in the germline V gene (reference sequence). CDR3 length equals 17 residues. Trimming left V 0 bases short and J 6 bases short, with 19 bases between. The CDR3 DNA sequence: TGTGCCAGCAGCTTGGACCGGGACTCCCCCCGGCGAAACATTCAGTACTTC. Amino acid sequence: CASSLDRDSPRRNIQYF.

The chain carries TRBV19 and TRBJ2-1; 13 bases map to TRBD2. This CDR3 is built from 17 residues. V dropped 3 bases and J dropped 10; count of bases not matched to a gene: 12. Germline CDR1 is LNHDA and CDR2 is SQIVND (reference sequence). CDR3 sequence: CASSMGTSGDPSIEQFF. In nucleotides, the CDR3 is TGTGCCAGTAGTATGGGGACTAGCGGGGACCCTTCGATAGAGCAGTTCTTC.

V and J are TRBV7-3 and TRBJ2-2, with TRBD2 identical over 7 bases. CDR1 SGHTA and CDR2 FQGTGA come from the germline V gene. The CDR3 is made up of 15 amino acids. The V segment lost 0 bases and the J segment 3 bases; nucleotides outside the gene matches: 1. The CDR3 DNA is TGTGCCAGCAGCTTAACAGGGAGGGACACCGGGGAGCTGTTTTTT. Protein sequence: CASSLTGRDTGELFF.